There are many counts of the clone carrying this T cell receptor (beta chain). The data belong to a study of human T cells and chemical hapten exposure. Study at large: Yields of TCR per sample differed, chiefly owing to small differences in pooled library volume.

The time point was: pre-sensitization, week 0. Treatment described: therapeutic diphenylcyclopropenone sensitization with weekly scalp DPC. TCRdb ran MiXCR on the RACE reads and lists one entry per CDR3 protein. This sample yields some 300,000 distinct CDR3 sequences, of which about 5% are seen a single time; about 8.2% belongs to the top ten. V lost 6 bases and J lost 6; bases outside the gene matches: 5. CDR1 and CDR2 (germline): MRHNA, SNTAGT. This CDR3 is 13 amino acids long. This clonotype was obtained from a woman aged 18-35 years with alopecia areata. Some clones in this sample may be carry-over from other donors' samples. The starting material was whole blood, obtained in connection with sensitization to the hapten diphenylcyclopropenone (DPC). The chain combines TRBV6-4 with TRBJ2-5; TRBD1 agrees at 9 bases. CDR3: CASSTDRGQTQYF. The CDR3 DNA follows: TGTGCCAGCAGCACGGACAGGGGACAGACCCAGTACTTC.